The clone carrying this T cell receptor (beta chain) was observed a few times. Responders labeled with CFSE (about 200,000) were plated with about 200,000 irradiated, violet-dye-labeled stimulators. Assay used: immunoSEQ multiplex PCR; TCRdb lists only in-frame clones, some missing. Of about 9,000 clones in the sample, under 35% were seen once. The data stem from a study of graft-versus-host responses after intestinal transplantation. Overall study context: Multivisceral, liver-intestinal, or isolated intestinal transplants were received by the recipients.

Trimming stripped 5 bases from V and 1 base from J, with 6 bases between. The CDR3 length is 12 residues. The germline V gene has CDR1 SEHNR and CDR2 FQNEAQ (reference sequence). The sample in question was alloreactive CD8+ T cells from a mixed lymphocyte reaction culture, obtained before transplantation. Subset indicated: CFSE-low proliferating T cells sorted from approximately 6-day pre-transplant mixed lymphocyte reaction (GvH or HvG direction). This receptor was identified in a human patient who was an organ donor for intestinal transplantation. J is TRBJ2-7 and V is TRBV7-9; maybe TRBD1 (5 bases). The CDR3 bases are TGTGCCAGCAGCGACAGTTCCTACGAGCAGTACTTC. It yields the protein CASSDSSYEQYF.